These 11 T cell receptor beta chains came from one sample sequenced in a study of T cell responses to AZD1222 COVID-19 vaccine. TCRdb's table, derived via immunoSEQ multiplex PCR, lists solely in-frame clones and lacks some. Among about 100,000 clones listed, roughly 84% were seen once. Specimen: peripheral blood, collected on day 0 of AZD1222 vaccination. The origin of the receptors is an adult in good health.

The chain couples TRBV4-2 to TRBJ1-2; weak D call: TRBD1 (5 bases). The CDR3 is made up of 14 amino acids. V dropped 2 bases and J dropped 4 bases, with 11 bases sitting between them. Germline assignment: CDR1 LGHNA and CDR2 YNFKEQ. The CDR3 region has the DNA TGTGCCAGCAGCCAACCAGACAGCCTCTATGGCTACACCTTC. This sequence encodes CASSQPDSLYGYTF.

The CDR3: CASSAGTSYNEQFF. The CDR3 DNA follows: TGTGCCAGCAGCGCGGGAACTTCCTACAATGAGCAGTTCTTC. The chain recombines TRBV5-8 with TRBJ2-1, with D possibly being TRBD2 (6 bases). The CDR3 extends over 14 amino acids. Germline CDR1 reads SGHTS; CDR2 reads YDEGEE. Trimming removed 4 bases from V and 1 base from J, with 9 bases in between.

The V gene is TRBV19, the J gene TRBJ1-6, with D unclear. Between the trimmed V and J ends, which lost 4 bases and 5 bases, there was a span of 6 bases. Germline V gene lookup returns CDR1 LNHDA and CDR2 SQIVND (reference sequence). The CDR3 covers 13 residues. CDR3 amino acids: CASSKWDNSPLHF. The CDR3 nucleotides read TGTGCCAGTAGTAAGTGGGATAATTCACCCCTCCACTTT. Filled out from reference TRBV19 and TRBJ1-6, the complete variable domain reads DGGITQSPKYLFRKEGQNVTLSCEQNLNHDAMYWYRQDPGQGLRLIYYSQIVNDFQKGDIAEGYSVSREKKESFPLTVTSAQKNPTAFYLCASSKWDNSPLHFGNGTRLTVT.

The CDR3 DNA reads as TGTGCCAGCAGCAGGGACAGTTATAATTCACCCCTCCACTTT. Amino acids: CASSRDSYNSPLHF. The gene calls are TRBV5-8 and TRBJ1-6, with 7 bases aligning to TRBD1. V lost 4 bases and J lost 4; bases outside the gene matches: 2. Germline V gene data show CDR1 as SGHTS and CDR2 as YDEGEE. The CDR3 is 14 amino acids.

The J gene is TRBJ2-7, the V gene TRBV21-1; the table's D call TRBD1 went unverified against the DNA. TRBV21-1 is described as a pseudogene. The CDR3 is 17 residues long. CDR3 sequence: CASSKAVAGTVLYEQYF. CDR3 bases: TGTGCCAGCAGCAAAGCAGTGGCCGGGACAGTCCTCTACGAGCAGTACTTC.

This chain connects TRBV6-6 to TRBJ1-1, with D perhaps TRBD1 (6 bases). Trimming shortened V by 6 bases and J by 0 bases, and 23 bases separated the two germline ends. There are 18 residues in the CDR3. Germline assignment: CDR1 MNHNY and CDR2 SVGAGI (reference sequence). CDR3 DNA: TGTGCCAGCAGCCGACTACAAGGGGGTAGGGTCATGAACACTGAAGCTTTCTTT. Amino acids: CASSRLQGGRVMNTEAFF.

This clone occurred once. The rearrangement uses TRBV5-5 and TRBJ2-7, with no clear D. CDR3 length: 13 residues. The V end was cut by 0 bases, the J end by 1 base, with 5 bases between. The germline CDR1 and CDR2 sequences are SGHKS and YYEKEE (reference sequence). In DNA form, the CDR3 reads TGTGCCAGCAGCTTGGCCCTTTCCTACGAGCAGTACTTC. It codes for CASSLALSYEQYF.

The chain links TRBV16 to TRBJ2-7; D unclear. The length of the CDR3 is 13 residues. With 5 bases removed from V and 5 bases from J, the gap between germline ends came to 13 bases. Germline V gene lookup returns CDR1 KGHSY and CDR2 FQNENV. CDR3 protein: CASSARVGHEQYF. The CDR3 DNA sequence: TGTGCCAGCAGCGCCAGAGTCGGTCACGAGCAGTACTTC.

This chain links TRBV24-1 with TRBJ2-7, with 9 bases matching TRBD1. Germline CDR1 is KGHDR and CDR2 is SFDVKD. This CDR3 has 12 residues. V dropped 10 bases and J dropped 5; count of bases not matched to a gene: 5. The CDR3 spells CATWGTGNEQYF. The CDR3 DNA reads as TGTGCCACGTGGGGGACAGGGAACGAGCAGTACTTC.

The chain couples TRBV7-2 to TRBJ1-3; D remains ambiguous. The CDR3 length is 15 residues. Germline assignment: CDR1 SGHTA and CDR2 FQGNSA. V was trimmed by 4 bases and J by 0 bases, leaving 10 bases between them. CDR3 sequence: CASSSPSLSGNTIYF. DNA of the CDR3: TGTGCCAGCAGCTCCCCCTCGCTCTCTGGAAACACCATATATTTT.

About this clone: This same CDR3 is encoded by further DNA sequences in the sample. The rearrangement joins TRBV4-2 to TRBJ1-2, with no clear D. V was clipped by 3 bases and J by 8 bases, with 10 bases between them. Germline lookup yields CDR1 LGHNA and CDR2 YNFKEQ. CDR3 length equals 12 residues. The CDR3 coding sequence is TGTGCCAGCAGCCAGGGATTGAGCGGCTACACCTTC. Translating gives CASSQGLSGYTF.